By share, the clone carrying this TCR beta chain ranks as medium-sized. What it binds is unknown. The sample belongs to a study of Tregs in tolerant kidney transplant recipients. TCRdb's copy holds only in-frame clones and misses some; the assay was immunoSEQ multiplex PCR. The table has about 8,600 clones, approximately 45% seen once. The CDR3 is 14 residues long. The ends were cut back, 7 bases at V and 3 bases at J, with 15 bases in the middle. Looked up from germline, CDR1 is SGHRS and CDR2 is YFSETQ. The origin of this receptor is a human donor in good health. Sequenced material: CD4+ T cells from blood cultured with allogeneic cells. This chain links TRBV5-1 with TRBJ2-3; TRBD2 is a possible D gene (5 bases). CDR3 region: CASGREVRTDTQYF. The CDR3 coding sequence is TGCGCCAGCGGACGGGAAGTTAGAACAGATACGCAGTATTTT.